This TCR beta chain was sequenced in a study of T cells in Graves' hyperthyroidism and ophthalmopathy. Many counts were recorded for this clonotype. Template material for amplifying TCR beta CDR3 regions consisted of RNA transcripts. The HTBI set primed first-round TCR CDR3 RT-PCR. One entry per CDR3 protein results from TCRdb running MiXCR on the multiplex PCR reads. This table holds more than 300,000 distinct CDR3 sequences, approximately 17% found once. The V gene lost 5 bases and the J gene lost 0 bases, with 11 bases spanning the gap. The CDR3 runs to 15 residues. Germline V CDR1 and CDR2: KGHDR, SFDVKD.

This chain links TRBV24-1 with TRBJ2-3; tentatively, D is TRBD1 (6 bases). The TCR was taken from a man younger than 30 with Graves' ophthalmopathy. The sample consisted of blood. In DNA form, the CDR3 reads TGTGCCACCAGTGGTGGGACATCGAGCACAGATACGCAGTATTTT. Residues: CATSGGTSSTDTQYF.